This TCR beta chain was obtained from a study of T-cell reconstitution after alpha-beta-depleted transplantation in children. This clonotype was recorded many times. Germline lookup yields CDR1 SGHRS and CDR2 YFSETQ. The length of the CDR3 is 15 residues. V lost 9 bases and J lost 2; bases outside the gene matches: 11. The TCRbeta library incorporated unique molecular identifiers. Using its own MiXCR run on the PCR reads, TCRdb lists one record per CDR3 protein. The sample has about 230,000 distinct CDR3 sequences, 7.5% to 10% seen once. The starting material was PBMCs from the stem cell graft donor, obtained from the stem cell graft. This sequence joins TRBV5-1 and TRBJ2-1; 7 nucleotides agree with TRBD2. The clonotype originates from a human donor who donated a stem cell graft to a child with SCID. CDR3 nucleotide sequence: TGCGCCACCTCGACTAGCCAAATACCCTACAATGAGCAGTTCTTC. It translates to CATSTSQIPYNEQFF.